The 3 T cell receptor beta chains reported below all come from one sample, sequenced in a study of blood T cells in healthy people across ages. The second PCR ran about 6 to 11 cycles with a sample-barcoded 5' primer and J-beta primers. MiXCR, run by TCRdb on the 5' RACE reads, gives a single entry per CDR3 protein. The repertoire holds some 750,000 distinct CDR3 sequences, 22% seen once, with 20% to 25% in the top ten. The sample taken for sequencing was blood. The source is a man in his 70s in good health.

The V and J genes are TRBV4-3 and TRBJ2-3; 10 nucleotides align to TRBD1. The CDR3 sequence is 17 residues long. From germline, CDR1 is LGHNA and CDR2 YSLEER. V gave up 0 bases and J gave up 2 bases; unmatched junction bases: 5. In DNA form, the CDR3 reads TGCGCCAGCAGCCAAGAGGGACAGGGGAGCTCCACAGATACGCAGTATTTT. Amino acid sequence: CASSQEGQGSSTDTQYF.

This chain uses TRBV6-5 with TRBJ2-3, with TRBD2 matching over 12 bases. The CDR3 has 17 residues. The V segment lost 0 bases and the J segment 6 bases; nucleotides outside the gene matches: 7. Germline assignment: CDR1 MNHEY and CDR2 SVGAGI. The CDR3, as DNA: TGTGCCAGCAGTTACTCGATAACTAGCGGGGGGTCGGATACGCAGTATTTT. It yields the protein CASSYSITSGGSDTQYF.

The rearrangement links TRBV7-9 to TRBJ2-7, with 9 bases matching TRBD2. The J call may be faulty, since TRBJ2-1 better matches the DNA end. This CDR3 comprises 15 residues. CDR1 is SEHNR and CDR2 is FQNEAQ in the germline V gene (reference sequence). The CDR3 nucleotides are TGTGCCAGCAGTTGGGGGACTAGCACTTTCGATGAGCAGTTCTTC. This codes for CASSWGTSTFDEQFF.